These 14 T cell receptor beta chains share one sample of origin, sequenced in a study of blood T cell repertoires in COVID-19. Here immunoSEQ multiplex PCR was the method, and the copy in TCRdb shows in-frame clones only, minus some. The sample lists 250,000 or so clones, approximately 90% seen once, with about 1% in the top ten. What was sequenced was peripheral blood. The receptors here all came from a woman in her thirties or forties who had recovered from COVID-19.

This clone was observed a few times. V gene TRBV10-3 combines with J gene TRBJ1-1; D is unresolved. The germline V gene has CDR1 ENHRY and CDR2 SYGVKD. Trimming took 1 base from V and 4 from J, leaving 10 bases between them. This CDR3 comprises 14 residues. The CDR3 reads CAISELGDGTEAFF. CDR3 nucleotide sequence: TGTGCCATCAGTGAGTTGGGAGACGGCACTGAAGCTTTCTTT.

V usage is TRBV29-1 and J usage is TRBJ1-2; D gene uncertain. Trimming took off 0 bases at V and 3 bases at J, with 11 bases between the two ends. The CDR3 sequence is 14 residues long. Per the germline V gene, CDR1 is SQVTM and CDR2 is ANQGSEA. The DNA for the CDR3 is TGCAGCGTTGAAGATCGGCGGGCAGACTATGGCTACACCTTC. It yields the protein CSVEDRRADYGYTF.

The rearrangement joins TRBV18 to TRBJ1-1; TRBD1 aligns across 9 bases. The CDR3 spans 12 residues. The germline CDR1 and CDR2 sequences are KGHSH and LQKENI. Trimming took 4 bases from V and 8 from J; bases not matched to a gene: 2. CDR3 protein: CASSHGQGEAFF. CDR3 DNA sequence: TGTGCCAGCTCACACGGACAGGGGGAAGCTTTCTTT. The entire variable domain, with the rest obtained from reference TRBV18 and TRBJ1-1, is as follows: NAGVMQNPRHLVRRRGQEARLRCSPMKGHSHVYWYRQLPEEGLKFMVYLQKENIIDESGMPKERFSAEFPKEGPSILRIQQVVRGDSAAYFCASSHGQGEAFFGQGTRLTVV.

The chain joins TRBV2 to TRBJ1-1, with 10 bases lining up with TRBD1. Per germline, CDR1 SNHLY and CDR2 FYNNEI. V was pared by 3 bases and J by 11 bases, with 9 bases of the junction left unmatched. This CDR3 has 14 amino acids. Here the CDR3 DNA reads TGTGCCAGCAGTGAGGGACAGGGGCCAAAACCTGCTTTCTTT. Residues: CASSEGQGPKPAFF.

The V call is TRBV15, the J call TRBJ1-1; 7 nucleotides match TRBD1. Germline V lookup: CDR1 LNHNV, CDR2 YYDKDF (reference sequence). The CDR3 contains 15 residues. Losses at the gene ends were 1 base for V and 4 bases for J; bases not matched to a gene: 6. Here the CDR3 reads CATSRGGTAGTEAFF. The CDR3 DNA reads TGTGCCACCAGCAGAGGGGGGACAGCTGGCACTGAAGCTTTCTTT.

V gene TRBV10-3 combines with J gene TRBJ2-7, with TRBD2 as a possible D gene (5 bases). The CDR3 covers 16 residues. V was pared by 3 bases and J by 5 bases, with 20 bases between. Per germline, CDR1 ENHRY and CDR2 SYGVKD. CDR3 loop: CAISDGPPSPRDEQYF. The DNA of the CDR3 is TGTGCCATCAGTGATGGACCCCCTTCGCCGAGGGACGAGCAGTACTTC.

The chain joins TRBV5-1 to TRBJ2-2; unclear D gene. Germline V CDR1 and CDR2: SGHRS, YFSETQ. The CDR3 covers 12 residues. V dropped 4 bases and J dropped 10 bases, with 11 bases sitting between them. CDR3 residues: CASSTTTQELFF. The CDR3 DNA sequence: TGCGCCAGCAGCACCACTACCCAGGAGCTGTTTTTT.

J is TRBJ1-4 and V is TRBV5-6; D possibly corresponds to TRBD1 (6 bases). Trimming shortened V by 0 bases and J by 3 bases, and 9 bases separated the two germline ends. Germline V gene lookup returns CDR1 SGHDT and CDR2 YYEEEE. This CDR3 contains 15 residues. CDR3 loop: CASSLGGHPNEKLFF. CDR3 in DNA: TGTGCCAGCAGCTTGGGGGGACACCCTAATGAAAAACTGTTTTTT.

CDR3 DNA: TGTGCCAGCAGCTTCGGACAGGGGAGCATGGGACTGTTTTTT. Its protein is CASSFGQGSMGLFF. The V and J genes are TRBV14 and TRBJ1-4, with 9 bases lining up with TRBD1. There are 14 residues in the CDR3. Germline CDR1 is SGHDN and CDR2 is FVKESK. V gave up 5 bases and J gave up 13 bases; unmatched junction bases: 11.

This chain connects TRBV30 to TRBJ1-6, with D unresolved. Trimming took off 0 bases at V and 14 bases at J, with 11 bases between the two ends. Germline V gives CDR1 GTSNPN, CDR2 SVGIG (reference sequence). The CDR3 covers 12 residues. As DNA, the CDR3 is TGTGCCTGGAGTGTGGCCCGTGAGGCCCTCCACTTT. It yields the protein CAWSVAREALHF.

As DNA, the CDR3 is TGTGCCAGCAGCTTACGGCCAGCGGGAGGGGTGGGCGAGCAGTACTTC. Residues: CASSLRPAGGVGEQYF. This chain connects TRBV7-3 to TRBJ2-7, with 10 bases aligning to TRBD2. CDR3 length equals 16 residues. The germline CDR1 and CDR2 sequences are SGHTA and FQGTGA. V dropped 2 bases and J dropped 6; count of bases not matched to a gene: 10.

The rearrangement uses TRBV6-2 or TRBV6-3 and TRBJ2-5; the D gene is possibly TRBD2 (6 bases). CDR3 size: 13 residues. The V end was cut by 5 bases, the J end by 4 bases, with 11 bases between. CDR1 MNHEY and CDR2 SVGEGT come from the germline V gene. The CDR3 nucleotides read TGTGCCAGCAGTATGGGGCGGGGAGAGACCCAGTACTTC. Translating gives CASSMGRGETQYF.

The J gene is TRBJ1-6, the V gene TRBV6-5; no definite D call. CDR3 length equals 13 residues. Germline CDR1 and CDR2: MNHEY and SVGAGI. The V end was cut by 2 bases, the J end by 7 bases, with 6 bases between. The CDR3 is CASSYVRNSPLHF. The CDR3, as DNA: TGTGCCAGCAGTTACGTTCGGAATTCACCCCTCCACTTT.

The chain recombines TRBV7-2 with TRBJ1-5; a weak D match, TRBD1 (6 bases). V gave up 5 bases and J gave up 0 bases, with 11 bases separating them. Germline loops: CDR1 SGHTA, CDR2 FQGNSA. The CDR3 runs 15 residues. The CDR3 nucleotides read TGTGCCAGCAGCCCCAGGGGTTCTAGCAATCAGCCCCAGCATTTT. Protein: CASSPRGSSNQPQHF.